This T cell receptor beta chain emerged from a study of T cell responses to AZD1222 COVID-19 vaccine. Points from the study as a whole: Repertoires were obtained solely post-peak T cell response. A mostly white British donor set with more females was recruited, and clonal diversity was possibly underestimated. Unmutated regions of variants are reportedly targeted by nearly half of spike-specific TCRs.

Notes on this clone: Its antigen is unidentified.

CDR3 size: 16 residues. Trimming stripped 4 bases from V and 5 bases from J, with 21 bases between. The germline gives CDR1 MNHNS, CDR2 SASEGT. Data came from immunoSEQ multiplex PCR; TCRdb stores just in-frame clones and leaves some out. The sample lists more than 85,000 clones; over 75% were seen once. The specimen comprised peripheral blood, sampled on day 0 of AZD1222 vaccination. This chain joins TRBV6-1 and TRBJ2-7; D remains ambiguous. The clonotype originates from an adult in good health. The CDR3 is CASSAEPKSRADEQYF. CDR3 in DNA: TGTGCCAGCAGTGCCGAACCTAAGAGCCGGGCGGACGAGCAGTACTTC.